Sequencing of this T cell receptor (beta chain) was carried out in a study of CD8+ T cells in alopecia areata (dated by TCRdb to the late 2010s). Background for the entire study: Skin from C3H/HeJ donors aged roughly 6-13 months with spontaneous alopecia was grafted onto female C3H/HeJ recipients aged roughly 7-11 weeks. In both human patients and the C3H/HeJ mouse model, the study applied high-throughput TCRbeta sequencing to look at T cell clonal expansion in alopecia areata. On the human side, TCRbeta sequencing was run on scalp tissue and on sorted CD4+ and CD8+ peripheral blood T cells from healthy controls and from alopecia areata patients with either patchy or totalis/universalis disease. Clonality in the scalp was compared among normal scalp (n=4), patchy alopecia areata scalp (n=8), and alopecia totalis/universalis scalp (n=8). RNA was extracted with the PAXgene miRNA kit for fixed scalp, the miRNeasy kit for PBMCs, and the RNeasy kit for mouse skin. TCRbeta CDR3 regions were amplified by immunoSEQ multiplex PCR with 35 Vbeta forward and 13 Jbeta reverse primers. Points the paper makes about the study in general: Shared TCR sequences between patients were less evident than in mice, which may be partly attributable to HLA diversity in the patient population. Lesional scalp, especially in alopecia totalis/universalis, showed higher clonality and more expanded CD8+ clones than normal scalp, suggesting antigenic drive. Unlike mouse skin, where gammadelta T cells dominate, normal human skin contains resident alphabeta T cells that get sequenced too, which complicates analysis of the scalp TCR repertoire.

What this sample's time point label stands for: mouse skin 6 weeks after grafting, around onset of hair loss. To track clonal expansion, skin biopsies were taken from mouse graft recipients at grafting and at 3 and 6 weeks after grafting. Library creation used the immunoSEQ multiplex PCR assay. RNA was extracted from all samples and reverse transcribed into cDNA, which served as template for TCR sequencing. First-strand cDNA was synthesized with SuperScript III using a 2:1 mix of oligo-dT and random hexamers. A synthetic immune receptor repertoire was used to assess amplification bias, and residual bias was removed computationally. Sequencing of the libraries was done on Illumina HiSeq with 60 bp reads that cover the CDR3, reading from J toward V. The published analysis was carried out like this. Raw reads were preprocessed to remove errors, and CDR3 was defined according to IMGT conventions as the region from the conserved cysteine to phenylalanine. To get clonality, Shannon entropy was normalized by log2 of the number of productive unique TCRs and the result was subtracted from 1. Scalp TCRbeta sequences were cross-referenced with sorted blood CD4 and CD8 repertoires so that the CD4 or CD8 identity of scalp clones could be inferred. TCRdb re-hosts the immuneACCESS table, in-frame sequences only. Its copies lack some clones; in the studies checked, an unresolved V gene accounts for under half of them, and the cause for the rest is not known. The V and J calls and clone size are taken from that table; D and trimming were inferred from the DNA. For this sample the table reports about 6,100 clones, with no clone seen just once. The top ten hold approximately 30% of the sample.

Counted from cysteine to phenylalanine, this CDR3 has 16 amino acids. The DNA shown is the part of the CDR3 that was read: 36 bases, in frame from base 1. The germline V gene encodes CDR1 SGHSA and CDR2 FRNQAP. V lost 1 base and J lost 0 bases, and the count of bases not matched to a germline gene is 4. Ten or more counts support this clone. Its antigen is unknown. The gene names and germline sequences used here belong to the mouse. The sequenced fragment ends 4 residues before the CDR3 boundary, so the rest is inferred from the germline J gene. This TCR was sampled from a C3H/HeJ mouse with alopecia areata. For this strain, the MHC haplotype is H2-k. Recombination linked TRBV16 to TRBJ2-5; TRBD2 fits 7 bases in the junction. The sequenced sample was skin, obtained at week 6. Partial CDR3 DNA: TGTGCAAGCAGCTTAGTGCTGGGGGTTAACCAAGAC. This sequence encodes CASSLVLGVNQD. The complete CDR3 sequence is CASSLVLGVNQDTQYF.